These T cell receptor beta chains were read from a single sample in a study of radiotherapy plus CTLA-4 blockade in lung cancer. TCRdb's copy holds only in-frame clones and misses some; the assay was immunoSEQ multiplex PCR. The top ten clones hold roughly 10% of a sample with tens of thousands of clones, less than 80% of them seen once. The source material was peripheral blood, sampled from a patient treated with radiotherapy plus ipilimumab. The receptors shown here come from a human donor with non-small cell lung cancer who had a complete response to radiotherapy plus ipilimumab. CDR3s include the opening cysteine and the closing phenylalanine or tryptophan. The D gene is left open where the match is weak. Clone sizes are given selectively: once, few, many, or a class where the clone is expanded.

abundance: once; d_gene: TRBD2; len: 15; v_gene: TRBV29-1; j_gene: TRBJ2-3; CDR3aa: CSVLLAGGRSDTQYF; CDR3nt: TGCAGCGTTTTACTAGCGGGGGGCCGATCAGATACGCAGTATTTT
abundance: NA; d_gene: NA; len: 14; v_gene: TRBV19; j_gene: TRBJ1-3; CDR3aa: CASSRQNSGNTIYF; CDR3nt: TGTGCCAGTAGTAGACAGAACTCTGGAAACACCATATATTTT
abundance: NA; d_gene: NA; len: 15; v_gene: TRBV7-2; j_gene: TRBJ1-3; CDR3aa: CASSQDRGSGNTIYF; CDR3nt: TGTGCCAGCAGCCAGGACCGGGGCTCTGGAAACACCATATATTTT
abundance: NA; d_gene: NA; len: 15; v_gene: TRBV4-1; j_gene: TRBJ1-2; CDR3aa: CASSQGRGNRGGYTF; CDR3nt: TGCGCCAGCAGCCAAGGGAGAGGGAATCGTGGTGGCTACACCTTC
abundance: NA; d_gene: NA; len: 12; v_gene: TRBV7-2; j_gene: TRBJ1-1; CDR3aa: CASSPRETEAFF; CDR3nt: TGTGCCAGCAGCCCCCGCGAGACTGAAGCTTTCTTT
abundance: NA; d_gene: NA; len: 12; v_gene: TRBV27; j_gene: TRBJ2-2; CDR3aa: CASTGNTGELFF; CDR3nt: TGTGCCAGCACAGGGAACACCGGGGAGCTGTTTTTT
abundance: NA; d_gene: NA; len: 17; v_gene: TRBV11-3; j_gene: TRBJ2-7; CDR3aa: CASSLDGTAQATYEQYF; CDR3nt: TGTGCCAGCAGCTTAGACGGAACAGCCCAAGCGACGTACGAGCAGTACTTC
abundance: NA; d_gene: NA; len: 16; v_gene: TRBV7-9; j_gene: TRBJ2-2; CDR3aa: CASSFPDNLDTGELFF; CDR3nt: TGTGCCAGCAGCTTTCCGGACAATTTGGACACCGGGGAGCTGTTTTTT
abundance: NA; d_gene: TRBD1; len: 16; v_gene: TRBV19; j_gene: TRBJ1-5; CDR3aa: CASSTSGTGFNQPQHF; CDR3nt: TGTGCCAGTAGTACCTCCGGGACAGGGTTTAATCAGCCCCAGCATTTT
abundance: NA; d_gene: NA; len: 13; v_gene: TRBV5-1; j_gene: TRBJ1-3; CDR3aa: CASSSQERDTIYF; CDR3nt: TGCGCCAGCAGCTCCCAGGAACGGGACACCATATATTTT
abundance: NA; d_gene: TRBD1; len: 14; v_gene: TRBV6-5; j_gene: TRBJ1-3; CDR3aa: CASRSTGEGNTIYF; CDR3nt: TGTGCCAGCAGGTCCACAGGGGAAGGAAACACCATATATTTT
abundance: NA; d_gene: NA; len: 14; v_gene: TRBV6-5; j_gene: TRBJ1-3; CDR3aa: CASSYGGDGNTIYF; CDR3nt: TGTGCCAGCAGTTACGGGGGAGACGGAAACACCATATATTTT
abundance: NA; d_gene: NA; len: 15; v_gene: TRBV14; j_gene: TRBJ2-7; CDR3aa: CASSQDILGSYEQYF; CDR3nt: TGTGCCAGCAGCCAAGATATTTTAGGATCCTACGAGCAGTACTTC
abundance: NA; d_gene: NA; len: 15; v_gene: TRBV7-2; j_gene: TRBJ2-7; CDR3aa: CASSLTDQGRYEQYF; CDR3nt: TGTGCCAGCAGCTTAACGGATCAGGGAAGATACGAGCAGTACTTC
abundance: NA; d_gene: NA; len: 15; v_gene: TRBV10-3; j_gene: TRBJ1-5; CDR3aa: CATSSNEGGNQPQHF; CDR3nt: TGTGCCACCAGCAGTAATGAGGGGGGCAATCAGCCCCAGCATTTT
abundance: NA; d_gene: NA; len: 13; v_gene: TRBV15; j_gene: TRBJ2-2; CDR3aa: CATSRRGTGELFF; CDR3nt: TGTGCCACCAGCAGGCGGGGCACCGGGGAGCTGTTTTTT
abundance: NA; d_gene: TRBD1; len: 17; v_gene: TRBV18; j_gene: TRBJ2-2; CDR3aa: CASSPPPGQGWAGELFF; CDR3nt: TGTGCCAGCTCACCACCTCCGGGACAGGGTTGGGCCGGGGAGCTGTTTTTT
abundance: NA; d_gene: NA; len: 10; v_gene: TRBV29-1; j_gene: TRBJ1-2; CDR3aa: CSGEQDGYTF; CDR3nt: TGCAGCGGCGAACAGGATGGCTACACCTTC
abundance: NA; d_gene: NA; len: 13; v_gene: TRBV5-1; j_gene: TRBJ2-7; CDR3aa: CASSLAGVYEQYF; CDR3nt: TGCGCCAGCAGCTTGGCGGGAGTCTACGAGCAGTACTTC
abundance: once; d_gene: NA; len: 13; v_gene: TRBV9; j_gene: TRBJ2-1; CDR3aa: CASSVGGVNEQFF; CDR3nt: TGTGCCAGCAGCGTGGGGGGCGTGAATGAGCAGTTCTTC
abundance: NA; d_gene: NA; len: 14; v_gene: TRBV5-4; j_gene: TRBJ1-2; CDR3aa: CASSSSRIGVGYTF; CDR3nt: TGTGCCAGCAGCTCTTCCCGGATCGGGGTTGGCTACACCTTC
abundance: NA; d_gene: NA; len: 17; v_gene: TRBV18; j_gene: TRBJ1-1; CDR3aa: CASWAQGQIVMNTEAFF; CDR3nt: TGTGCCAGCTGGGCGCAAGGCCAAATTGTCATGAACACTGAAGCTTTCTTT
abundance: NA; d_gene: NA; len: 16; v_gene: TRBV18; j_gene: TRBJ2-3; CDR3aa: CASSPNEGGSADTQYF; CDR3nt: TGTGCCAGCTCACCAAACGAGGGGGGGAGCGCAGATACGCAGTATTTT
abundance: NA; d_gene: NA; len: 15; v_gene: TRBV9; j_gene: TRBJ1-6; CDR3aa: CASSVGESGNSPLHF; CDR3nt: TGTGCCAGCAGCGTAGGGGAAAGTGGCAATTCACCCCTCCACTTT
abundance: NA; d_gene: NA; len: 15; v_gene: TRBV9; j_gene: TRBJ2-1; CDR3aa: CASSRWGENYNEQFF; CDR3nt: TGTGCCAGCAGTCGATGGGGGGAAAACTACAATGAGCAGTTCTTC
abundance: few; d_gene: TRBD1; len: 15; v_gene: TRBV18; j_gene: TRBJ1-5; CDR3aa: CASSAGTGGYQPQHF; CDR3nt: TGTGCCAGCTCAGCCGGGACAGGGGGTTATCAGCCCCAGCATTTT
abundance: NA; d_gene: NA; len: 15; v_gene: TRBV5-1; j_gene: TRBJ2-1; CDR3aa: CASNPAGTFYNEQFF; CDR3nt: TGCGCCAGTAACCCAGCCGGGACTTTTTACAATGAGCAGTTCTTC
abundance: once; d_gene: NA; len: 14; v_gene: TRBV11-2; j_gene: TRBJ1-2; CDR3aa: CASTRGGSNYGYTF; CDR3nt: TGTGCCAGCACCCGAGGTGGTTCTAACTATGGCTACACCTTC
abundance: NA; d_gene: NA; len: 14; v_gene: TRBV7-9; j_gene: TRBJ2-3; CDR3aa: CASSLETSTDTQYF; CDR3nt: TGTGCCAGCAGCTTAGAGACTAGCACAGATACGCAGTATTTT
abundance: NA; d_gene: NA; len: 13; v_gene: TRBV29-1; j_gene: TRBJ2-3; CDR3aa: CSVEPTPPDTQYF; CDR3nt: TGCAGCGTTGAACCGACCCCCCCAGATACGCAGTATTTT
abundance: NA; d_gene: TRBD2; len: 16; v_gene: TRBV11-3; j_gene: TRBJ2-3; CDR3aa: CASSLFASGPTDTQYF; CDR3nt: TGTGCCAGCAGCTTGTTCGCTAGCGGGCCTACAGATACGCAGTATTTT
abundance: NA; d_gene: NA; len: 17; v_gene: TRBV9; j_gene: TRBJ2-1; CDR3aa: CASSVGWGALTDNEQFF; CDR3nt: TGTGCCAGCAGCGTAGGGTGGGGGGCCCTAACTGACAATGAGCAGTTCTTC
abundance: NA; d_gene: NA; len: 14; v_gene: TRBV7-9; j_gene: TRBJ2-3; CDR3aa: CASSLDQPGDTQYF; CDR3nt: TGTGCCAGCAGCTTAGATCAGCCTGGGGATACGCAGTATTTT
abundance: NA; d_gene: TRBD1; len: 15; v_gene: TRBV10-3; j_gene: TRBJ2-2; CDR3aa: CAISQQGAVTGELFF; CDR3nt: TGTGCCATCAGCCAACAGGGGGCTGTCACCGGGGAGCTGTTTTTT
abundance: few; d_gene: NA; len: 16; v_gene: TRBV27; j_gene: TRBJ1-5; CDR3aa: CASSPLTVLSNQPQHF; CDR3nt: TGTGCCAGCAGTCCATTGACAGTCCTTAGCAATCAGCCCCAGCATTTT
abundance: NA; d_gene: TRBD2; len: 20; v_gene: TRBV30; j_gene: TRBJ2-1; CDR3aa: CAWSPRAASGRRRGYNEQFF; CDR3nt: TGTGCCTGGAGTCCCAGGGCGGCCAGCGGGAGGCGGAGAGGGTACAATGAGCAGTTCTTC
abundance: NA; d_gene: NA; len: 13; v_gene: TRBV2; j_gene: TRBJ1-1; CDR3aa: CASSLSENTEAFF; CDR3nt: TGTGCCAGCAGTCTCAGTGAGAACACTGAAGCTTTCTTT
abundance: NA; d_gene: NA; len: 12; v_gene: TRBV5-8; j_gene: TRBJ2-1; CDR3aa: CASSLAASSRFF; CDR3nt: TGTGCCAGCAGCTTGGCGGCCAGCAGTAGGTTCTTC
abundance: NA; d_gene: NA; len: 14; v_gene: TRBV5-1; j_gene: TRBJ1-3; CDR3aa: CASSSDSPGNTIYF; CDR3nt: TGCGCCAGCAGCTCGGACAGCCCAGGGAACACCATATATTTT
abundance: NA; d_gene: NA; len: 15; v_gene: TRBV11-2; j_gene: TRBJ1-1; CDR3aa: CASSSLTFMNTEAFF; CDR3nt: TGTGCCAGCAGCTCCCTTACCTTTATGAACACTGAAGCTTTCTTT
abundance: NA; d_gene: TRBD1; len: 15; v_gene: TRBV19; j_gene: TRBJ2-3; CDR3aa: CASSNMGQGADTQYF; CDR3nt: TGTGCCAGTAGTAATATGGGACAGGGGGCAGATACGCAGTATTTT
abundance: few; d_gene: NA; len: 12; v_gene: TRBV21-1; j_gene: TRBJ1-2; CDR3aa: CASSPSATGYTF; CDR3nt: TGTGCCAGCAGCCCCTCTGCAACTGGCTACACCTTC
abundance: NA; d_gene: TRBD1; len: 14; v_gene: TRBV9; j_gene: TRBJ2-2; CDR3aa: CASSRGQGTGELFF; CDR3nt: TGTGCCAGCAGCCGCGGACAGGGCACCGGGGAGCTGTTTTTT
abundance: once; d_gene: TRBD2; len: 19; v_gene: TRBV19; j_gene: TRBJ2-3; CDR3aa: CASSPSGRGAISSTDTQYF; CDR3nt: TGTGCCAGTTCACCCTCTGGGCGGGGGGCGATATCTAGCACAGATACGCAGTATTTT